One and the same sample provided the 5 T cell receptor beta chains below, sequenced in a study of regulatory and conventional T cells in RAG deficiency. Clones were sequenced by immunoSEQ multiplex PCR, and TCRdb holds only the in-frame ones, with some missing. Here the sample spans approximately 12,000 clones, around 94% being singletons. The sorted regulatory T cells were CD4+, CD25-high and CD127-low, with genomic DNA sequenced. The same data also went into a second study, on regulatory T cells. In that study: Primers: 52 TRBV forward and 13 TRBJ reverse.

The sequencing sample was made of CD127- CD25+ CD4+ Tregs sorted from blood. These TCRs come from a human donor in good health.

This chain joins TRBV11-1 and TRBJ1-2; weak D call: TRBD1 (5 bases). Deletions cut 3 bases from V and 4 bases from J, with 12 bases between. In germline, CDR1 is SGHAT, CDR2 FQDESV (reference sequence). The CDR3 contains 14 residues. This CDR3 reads CASSFWGLTYGYTF. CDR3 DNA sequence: TGTGCCAGCAGCTTTTGGGGACTTACCTATGGCTACACCTTC.

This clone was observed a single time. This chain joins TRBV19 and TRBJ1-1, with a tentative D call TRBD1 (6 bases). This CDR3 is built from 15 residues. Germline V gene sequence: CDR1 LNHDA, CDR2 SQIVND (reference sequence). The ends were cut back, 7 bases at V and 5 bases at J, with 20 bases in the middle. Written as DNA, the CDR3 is TGTGCCAGTACCCTACCGGGACACCTTTTTACTGAAGCTTTCTTT. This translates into CASTLPGHLFTEAFF.

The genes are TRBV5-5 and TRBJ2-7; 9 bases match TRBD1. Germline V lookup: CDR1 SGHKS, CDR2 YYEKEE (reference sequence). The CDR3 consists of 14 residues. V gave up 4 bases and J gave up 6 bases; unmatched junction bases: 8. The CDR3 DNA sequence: TGTGCCAGCAGCCTTAACAGGGGGCATAGCGAGCAGTACTTC. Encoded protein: CASSLNRGHSEQYF.

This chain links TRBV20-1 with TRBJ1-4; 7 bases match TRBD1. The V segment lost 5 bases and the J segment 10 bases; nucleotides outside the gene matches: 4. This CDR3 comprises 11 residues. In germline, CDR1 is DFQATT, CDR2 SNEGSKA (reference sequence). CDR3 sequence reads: CSAGTAGKLFF. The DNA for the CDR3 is TGCAGTGCTGGGACAGCGGGAAAACTGTTTTTT.

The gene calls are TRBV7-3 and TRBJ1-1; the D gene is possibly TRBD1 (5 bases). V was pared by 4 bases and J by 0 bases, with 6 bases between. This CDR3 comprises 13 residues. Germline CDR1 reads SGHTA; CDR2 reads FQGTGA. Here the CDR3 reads CASSSGLNTEAFF. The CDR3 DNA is TGTGCCAGCAGCTCAGGGCTGAACACTGAAGCTTTCTTT.